This TCR beta chain comes out of a study of beta chain features in type 1 diabetes listed by TCRdb under 2018. A note on the overall study: Patients and healthy donors did not differ in mean age, gender distribution, total cell number or subset yield. Regulatory and stem cell-like memory subsets were obtained from only 8 patients and about 8 healthy donors, while naive and central memory subsets were obtained from all 30 or so donors. Across all samples, around 100 million sorted cells were examined, and cell number per subset correlated strongly with RNA yield. In the study, TCRB repertoires of sorted circulating CD4+ T cell subsets from recently diagnosed type 1 diabetes patients were compared with those of matched healthy donors. The research as a whole found: Because cDNA was sequenced instead of genomic DNA, activated cells with high expression could be over-represented, although the groups did not differ in activation or CD3 levels. Shorter templates might have been favored by PCR, but patient and control samples were amplified and corrected together, so both groups would have been affected equally by any skew. The naive, central memory and regulatory TCRB repertoires appeared to resemble one another more closely among patients than among healthy donors. At VDJ recombination sites, type 1 diabetes patients had fewer insertions and more deleted nucleotides, which implies abnormalities in thymic rearrangement. In all four CD4+ subsets, TCRB CDR3 length was moderately but significantly shorter in type 1 diabetes patients. Only small numbers of individuals were included in the HLA sub-analyses, which left unresolved whether HLA type had any influence on TCRB rearrangement.

This clone showed up just a few times. Its specific antigen is unknown. There are no base qualities to consult, and no much larger clone falls within one base. The High Capacity cDNA Reverse Transcription Kit was used to reverse transcribe all of the isolated RNA, meaning that expressed TCRB transcripts were what got sequenced. Deep immunoSEQ sequencing was performed on naive, central memory and regulatory T cell samples, with an average of about 3.57 million total reads per sample. Sorted cells were lysed in RLT buffer and RNA was extracted with DNase-treated RNeasy Micro or Mini kits, depending on cell number. Each cell subset was processed separately to prevent cross-contamination, with patient and healthy donor samples processed together. The immunoSEQ multiplex PCR was used to amplify TCRB sequences from cDNA, generating 87-bp fragments that spanned the CDR3 region. Sequencing of the amplicons was performed on the Illumina HiSeq platform. In the source study's methods: Synthetic template baselines were used to correct PCR bias computationally, reads within Hamming distance 2 were collapsed, and singletons that could not be merged were discarded. Reads were aligned against IMGT to assign V, D and J genes, CDR3 length and insertions or deletions at six rearrangement sites. Within each subset, clonotype counts were normalized to the number of sorted cells before true diversity and Gini coefficients were calculated with the tcR R package. The overlap coefficient, calculated on TCRB nucleotide sequences, was used to quantify repertoire sharing. TCRdb's version of the immuneACCESS table is confined to in-frame rearrangements and falls short of the full clone set. An unresolved V gene accounts for under half of the shortfall where checked; the remainder is of unknown origin. D and trimming come from the DNA, and the V and J calls and clone size come from that table. For this sample there are almost 350,000 clones; around 9.7% appear just once. The top ten clonotypes cover roughly 1% of the sample.

Trimmed from V: 0 bases; trimmed from J: 6 bases; junction bases lacking a gene match: 4. Measured from the cysteine to the phenylalanine, the CDR3 is 15 residues long. Only CDR3 DNA is held: 45 bases, read in frame from base 1. In the germline V gene, CDR1 corresponds to SGDLS and CDR2 to YYNGEE. A single peripheral blood draw of approximately 110 mL on average was collected from each donor into heparinised tubes. A BD FACSAria II was used to sort naive, central memory, regulatory and stem cell-like memory CD4+ T cells with a panel that included CD45RO, CCR7, CD25, CD127, CD95 and CD27. Purity was above 95% for every sorted population. Right away, PBMCs were isolated by Lymphoprep density gradient centrifugation and were stained directly, with no culture step. To minimize batch effects, samples were stained and sorted in pairs, one healthy donor with one patient per experiment.

This clonotype originated in a man aged 30 to 45 with type 1 diabetes. The sequenced material came from central memory CD4+ T cells from blood. This sequence uses TRBV9 and TRBJ2-1; TRBD1 agrees with 9 junctional bases. Here the CDR3 is given as CASSVATGGGNEQFF. The nucleotide sequence is given as TGTGCCAGCAGCGTAGCGACAGGGGGAGGCAATGAGCAGTTCTTC.